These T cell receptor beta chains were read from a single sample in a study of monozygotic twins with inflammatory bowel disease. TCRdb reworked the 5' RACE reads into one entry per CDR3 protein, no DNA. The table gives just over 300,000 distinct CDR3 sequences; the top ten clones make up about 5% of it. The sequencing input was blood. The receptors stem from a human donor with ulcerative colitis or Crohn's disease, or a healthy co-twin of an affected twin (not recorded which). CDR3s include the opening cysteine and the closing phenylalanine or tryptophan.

CDR3 protein: CASSPDLGAFF
V gene: TRBV18
J gene: TRBJ1-1

CDR3 protein: CASSDRVISNQPQHF
V gene: TRBV2
J gene: TRBJ1-5

CDR3 protein: CASSGTSGDGKNIQYF
V gene: TRBV9
J gene: TRBJ2-4

CDR3 protein: CASSQVGQFDSNEQFF
V gene: TRBV14
J gene: TRBJ2-1

CDR3 protein: CASSPERSEQFF
V gene: TRBV18
J gene: TRBJ2-1

CDR3 protein: CASSIPGEGSPLHF
V gene: TRBV19
J gene: TRBJ1-6

CDR3 protein: CASIDYDRMAQHF
V gene: TRBV19
J gene: TRBJ1-5

CDR3 protein: CASSPPGGFYNSPLHF
V gene: TRBV18
J gene: TRBJ1-6

CDR3 protein: CASGTGRLSNNRFSGEKLFF
V gene: TRBV30
J gene: TRBJ1-4

CDR3 protein: CSAGGQTFYTDTQYF
V gene: TRBV20-1
J gene: TRBJ2-3

CDR3 protein: CASSQDKASGRTDTQYF
V gene: TRBV4-3
J gene: TRBJ2-3

CDR3 protein: CASREPGQGVSAFF
V gene: TRBV6-1
J gene: TRBJ1-1

CDR3 protein: CASRVGGNEQFF
V gene: TRBV12-3/TRBV12-4
J gene: TRBJ2-1

CDR3 protein: CASSPLHHWDEKLFF
V gene: TRBV18
J gene: TRBJ1-4

CDR3 protein: CASTSLRLAGTGELFF
V gene: TRBV19
J gene: TRBJ2-2

CDR3 protein: CASSLDRDQAQPQHF
V gene: TRBV7-2
J gene: TRBJ1-5

CDR3 protein: CASSVSGAPNTGELFF
V gene: TRBV9
J gene: TRBJ2-2

CDR3 protein: CASSKGPGGFSYEQYF
V gene: TRBV21-1
J gene: TRBJ2-7

CDR3 protein: CASPASGYTDTQYF
V gene: TRBV10-2
J gene: TRBJ2-3

CDR3 protein: CASSQWGITTEQYF
V gene: TRBV4-2
J gene: TRBJ2-7

CDR3 protein: CSASGQISYNEQFF
V gene: TRBV20-1
J gene: TRBJ2-1

CDR3 protein: CASSQGPAGSNSPLHF
V gene: TRBV4-2
J gene: TRBJ1-6

CDR3 protein: CASSPGVGSTDTQYF
V gene: TRBV18
J gene: TRBJ2-3

CDR3 protein: CASRKSTGFTYEQYF
V gene: TRBV12-3/TRBV12-4
J gene: TRBJ2-7

CDR3 protein: CASSQTELEQYF
V gene: TRBV3-1
J gene: TRBJ2-7